This T cell receptor (beta chain) originates from a study of cytomegalovirus exposure and HLA in healthy donors. Across the whole study: Out of 398 genotyped donors, less than 90% belonged to the Caucasian-associated ancestry cluster.

Concerning this clone: The antigen remains undetermined.

The PCR made use of 60 Vbeta and 13 Jbeta primers. Assay used: immunoSEQ multiplex PCR; TCRdb lists only in-frame clones, some missing. Counted here are tens of thousands of clones, more than 60% occurring once; the ten biggest clones make up 51%. Findings of the study overall: Across donors, presence/absence analyses took sequencing depth to be roughly uniform. Versus the approximately 700-donor mean, an Asian-associated ancestry cluster reportedly showed fewer N-insertions in a later analysis. Previous analysis showed most TCR beta V segments were productive about 90% or about 30% of the time.

From germline, CDR1 is GTSNPN and CDR2 SVGIG (reference sequence). Trimming took off 0 bases at V and 3 bases at J, with 12 bases between the two ends. CDR3 size: 14 residues. This chain joins TRBV30 and TRBJ2-7; maybe TRBD1 (6 bases). The receptor comes from a man aged 50 to 59 in good health and CMV-seropositive. Material: PBMCs. The CDR3 coding sequence is TGTGCCTGGAGTGTACAGGGCAGGGGCTACGAGCAGTACTTC. Amino acids: CAWSVQGRGYEQYF.